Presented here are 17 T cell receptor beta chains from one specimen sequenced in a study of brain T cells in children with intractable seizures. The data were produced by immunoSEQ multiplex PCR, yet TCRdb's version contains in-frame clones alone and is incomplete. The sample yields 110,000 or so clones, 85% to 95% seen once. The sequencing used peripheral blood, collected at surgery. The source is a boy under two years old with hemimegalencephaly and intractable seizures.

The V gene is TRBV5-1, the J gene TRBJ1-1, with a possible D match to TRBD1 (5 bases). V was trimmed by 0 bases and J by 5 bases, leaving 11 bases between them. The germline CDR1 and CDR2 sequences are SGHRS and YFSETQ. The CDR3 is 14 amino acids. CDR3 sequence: CASSLESWGTEAFF. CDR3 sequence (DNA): TGCGCCAGCAGCTTGGAAAGTTGGGGGACTGAAGCTTTCTTT.

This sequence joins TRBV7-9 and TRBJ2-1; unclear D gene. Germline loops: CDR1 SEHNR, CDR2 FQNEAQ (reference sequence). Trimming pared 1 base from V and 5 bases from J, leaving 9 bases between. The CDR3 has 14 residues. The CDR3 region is CASSLVGRHNEQFF. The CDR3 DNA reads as TGTGCCAGCAGCTTAGTAGGGCGGCACAATGAGCAGTTCTTC.

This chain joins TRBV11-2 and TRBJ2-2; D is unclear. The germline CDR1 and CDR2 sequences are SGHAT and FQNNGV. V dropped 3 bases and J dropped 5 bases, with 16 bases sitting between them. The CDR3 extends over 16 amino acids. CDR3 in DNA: TGTGCCAGCAGCTTCGGGCGTTCGGATGGGACCGGGGAGCTGTTTTTT. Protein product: CASSFGRSDGTGELFF.

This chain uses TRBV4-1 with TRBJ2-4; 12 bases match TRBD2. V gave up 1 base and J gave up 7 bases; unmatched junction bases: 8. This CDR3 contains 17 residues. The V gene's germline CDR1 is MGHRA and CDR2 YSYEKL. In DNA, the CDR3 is TGCGCCAGCAGCCAAGGGAGGCTAGCGGGAGGGTGGAACATTCAGTACTTC. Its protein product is CASSQGRLAGGWNIQYF.

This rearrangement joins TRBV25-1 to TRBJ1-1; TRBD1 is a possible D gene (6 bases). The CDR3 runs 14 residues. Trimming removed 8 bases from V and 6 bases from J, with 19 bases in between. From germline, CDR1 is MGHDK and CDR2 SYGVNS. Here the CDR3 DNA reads TGTGCCAGCCAGGGGCTAGGGGGGATAGCTGAAGCTTTCTTT. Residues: CASQGLGGIAEAFF.

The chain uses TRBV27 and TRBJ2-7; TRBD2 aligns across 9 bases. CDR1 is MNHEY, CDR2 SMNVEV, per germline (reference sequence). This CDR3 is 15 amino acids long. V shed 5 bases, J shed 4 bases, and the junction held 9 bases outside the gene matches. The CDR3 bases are TGTGCCAGCAGTCCCGCGGGAGGGCCGGTGTACGAGCAGTACTTC. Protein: CASSPAGGPVYEQYF.

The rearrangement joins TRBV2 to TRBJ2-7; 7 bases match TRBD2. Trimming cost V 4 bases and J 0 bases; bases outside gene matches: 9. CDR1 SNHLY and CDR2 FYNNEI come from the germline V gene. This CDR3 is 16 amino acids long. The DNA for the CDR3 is TGTGCCAGCAGTGGGCGGAGGGAGGGTAGCTCCTACGAGCAGTACTTC. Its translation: CASSGRREGSSYEQYF.

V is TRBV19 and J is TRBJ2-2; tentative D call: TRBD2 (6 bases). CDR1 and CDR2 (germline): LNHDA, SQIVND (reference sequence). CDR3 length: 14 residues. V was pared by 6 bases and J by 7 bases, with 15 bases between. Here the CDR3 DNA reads TGTGCCAGTAGCCTATCCCCGGGGGACGGGGAGCTGTTTTTT. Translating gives CASSLSPGDGELFF.

CDR3 protein: CASSLDARSQGTQHF. The DNA for the CDR3 is TGTGCCAGCAGTTTAGATGCCCGGTCCCAAGGGACCCAGCATTTT. The rearrangement uses TRBV28 and TRBJ1-5; no clear D. The germline V gene has CDR1 MDHEN and CDR2 SYDVKM. V lost 2 bases to trimming and J lost 11 bases, with 19 bases between them. This CDR3 is built from 15 residues.

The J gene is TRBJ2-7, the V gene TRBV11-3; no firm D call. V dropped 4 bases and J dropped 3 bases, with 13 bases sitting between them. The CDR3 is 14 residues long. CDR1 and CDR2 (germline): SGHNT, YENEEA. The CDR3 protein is CASSYELGFYEQYF. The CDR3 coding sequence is TGTGCCAGCAGCTATGAGCTAGGCTTCTACGAGCAGTACTTC.

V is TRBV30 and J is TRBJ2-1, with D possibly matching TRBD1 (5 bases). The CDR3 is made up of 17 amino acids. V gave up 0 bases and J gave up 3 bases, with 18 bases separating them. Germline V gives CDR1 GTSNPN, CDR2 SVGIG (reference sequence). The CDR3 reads CAWSVTRIPRGYNEQFF. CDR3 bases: TGTGCCTGGAGTGTAACCCGCATCCCAAGGGGCTACAATGAGCAGTTCTTC.

The CDR3 loop is CASSDPYGYTF. The CDR3 DNA sequence: TGTGCCAGCAGCGACCCCTATGGCTACACCTTC. The chain has TRBV9 and TRBJ1-2; D call uncertain. The V gene's germline CDR1 is SGDLS and CDR2 YYNGEE. V was shortened by 3 bases and J by 4 bases, with 4 bases between the two germline ends. The CDR3 has 11 residues.

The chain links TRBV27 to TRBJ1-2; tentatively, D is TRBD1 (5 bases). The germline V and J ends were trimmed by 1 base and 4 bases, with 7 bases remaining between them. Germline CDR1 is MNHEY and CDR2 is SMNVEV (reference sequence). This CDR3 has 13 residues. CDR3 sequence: CASSLFGTYGYTF. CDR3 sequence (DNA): TGTGCCAGCAGTTTATTTGGGACCTATGGCTACACCTTC.

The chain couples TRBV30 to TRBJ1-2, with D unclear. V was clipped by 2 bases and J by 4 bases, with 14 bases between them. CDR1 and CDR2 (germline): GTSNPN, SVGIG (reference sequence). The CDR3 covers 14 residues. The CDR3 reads CAWSREGYSYGYTF. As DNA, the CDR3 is TGTGCCTGGAGTCGGGAGGGATACTCCTATGGCTACACCTTC.

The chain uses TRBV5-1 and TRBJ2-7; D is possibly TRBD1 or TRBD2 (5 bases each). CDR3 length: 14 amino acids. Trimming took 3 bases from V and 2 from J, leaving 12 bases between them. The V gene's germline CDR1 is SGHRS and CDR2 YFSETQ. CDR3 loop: CASSSTGPTYEQYF. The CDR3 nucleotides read TGCGCCAGCAGCTCGACGGGACCCACCTACGAGCAGTACTTC.

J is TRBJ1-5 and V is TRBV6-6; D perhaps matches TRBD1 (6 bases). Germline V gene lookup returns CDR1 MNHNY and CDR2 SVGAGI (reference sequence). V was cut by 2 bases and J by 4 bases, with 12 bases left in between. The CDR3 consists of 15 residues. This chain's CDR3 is CASSYVRGGNQPQHF. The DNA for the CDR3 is TGTGCCAGCAGTTACGTCAGGGGTGGGAATCAGCCCCAGCATTTT.

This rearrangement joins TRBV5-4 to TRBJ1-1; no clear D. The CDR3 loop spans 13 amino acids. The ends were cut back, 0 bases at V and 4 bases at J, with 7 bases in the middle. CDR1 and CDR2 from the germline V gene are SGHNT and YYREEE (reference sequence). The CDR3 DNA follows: TGTGCCAGCAGCTTGGTGGAGGGCACTGAAGCTTTCTTT. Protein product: CASSLVEGTEAFF.